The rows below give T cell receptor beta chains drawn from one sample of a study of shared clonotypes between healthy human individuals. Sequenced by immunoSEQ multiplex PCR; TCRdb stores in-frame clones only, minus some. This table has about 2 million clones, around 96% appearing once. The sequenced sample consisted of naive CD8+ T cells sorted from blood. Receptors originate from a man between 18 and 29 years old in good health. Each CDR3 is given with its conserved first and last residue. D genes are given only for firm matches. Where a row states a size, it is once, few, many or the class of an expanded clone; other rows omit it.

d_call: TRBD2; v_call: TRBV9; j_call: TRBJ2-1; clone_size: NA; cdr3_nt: TGTGCCAGCAGCGTAGATCTAGCGGGAGGCAATGAGCAGTTCTTC; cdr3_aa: CASSVDLAGGNEQFF
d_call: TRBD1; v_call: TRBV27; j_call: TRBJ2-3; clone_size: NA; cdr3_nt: TGTGCCAGCAATCCCGGGACAGGGGGGTGGAATACGCAGTATTTT; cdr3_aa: CASNPGTGGWNTQYF
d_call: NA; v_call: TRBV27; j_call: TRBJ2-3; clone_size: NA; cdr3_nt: TGTGCCAGCAGTTTTACCTCGCCTAGCACAGATACGCAGTATTTT; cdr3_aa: CASSFTSPSTDTQYF
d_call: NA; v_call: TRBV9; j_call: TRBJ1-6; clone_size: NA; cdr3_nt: TGTGCCAGCAGCGTAGCGGGGACCCCGATATCACCCCTCCACTTT; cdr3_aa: CASSVAGTPISPLHF
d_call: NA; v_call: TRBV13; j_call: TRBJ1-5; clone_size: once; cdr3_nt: TGTGCCAGCAGCTTAGGGGGTCTAAGCAATCAGCCCCAGCATTTT; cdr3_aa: CASSLGGLSNQPQHF
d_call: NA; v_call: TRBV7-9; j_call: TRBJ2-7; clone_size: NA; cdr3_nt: TGTGCCAGCAGCTTAGGGGGTTCGTCAAAGGACTTC; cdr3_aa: CASSLGGSSKDF
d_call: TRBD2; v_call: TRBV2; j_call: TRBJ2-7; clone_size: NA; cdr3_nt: TGTGCCAGCAGCTGGACTAGCGAGGGCGAGCAGTACTTC; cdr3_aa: CASSWTSEGEQYF
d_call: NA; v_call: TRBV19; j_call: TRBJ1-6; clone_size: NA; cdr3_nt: TGTGCCAGTAAGGACAATTCACCCCTCCACTTT; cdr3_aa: CASKDNSPLHF
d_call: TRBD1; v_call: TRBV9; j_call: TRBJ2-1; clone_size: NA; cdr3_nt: TGTGCCAGCAGCGGGACAGGGGGAACCCATGAGCAGTTCTTC; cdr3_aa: CASSGTGGTHEQFF
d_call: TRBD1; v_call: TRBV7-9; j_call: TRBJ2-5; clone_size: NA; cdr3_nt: TGTGCCAGCAGCTTAGGGGGGACAGGGACCCAAGAGACCCAGTACTTC; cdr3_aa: CASSLGGTGTQETQYF
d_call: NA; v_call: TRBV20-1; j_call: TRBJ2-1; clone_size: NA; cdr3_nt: TGCAGTGCTAGCGGGACCAATGAGCAGTTCTTC; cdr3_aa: CSASGTNEQFF
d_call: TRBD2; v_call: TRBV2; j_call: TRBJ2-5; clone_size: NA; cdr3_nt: TGTGCCAGCCCTCGCCGGCTAGCGGGAGGTATAGAGACCCAGTACTTC; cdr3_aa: CASPRRLAGGIETQYF
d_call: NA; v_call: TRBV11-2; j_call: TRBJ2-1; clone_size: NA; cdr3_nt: TGTGCCAGCAGCTTAGGGATCTTAGGGGGGAGGGATGAGCAGTTCTTC; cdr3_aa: CASSLGILGGRDEQFF
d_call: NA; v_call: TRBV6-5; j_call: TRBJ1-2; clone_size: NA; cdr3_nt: TGTGCCAGCAGGGCCTCCTTGGAAGGCTACACCTTC; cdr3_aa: CASRASLEGYTF
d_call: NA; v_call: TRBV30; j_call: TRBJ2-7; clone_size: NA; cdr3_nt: TGTGCCTGGAGTGCGGACGCCTCCTACGAGCAGTACTTC; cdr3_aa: CAWSADASYEQYF
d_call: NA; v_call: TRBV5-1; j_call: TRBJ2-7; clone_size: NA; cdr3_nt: TGCGCCAGCAGCCCAGAGGACCCTACGAGCTCCTACGAGCAGTACTTC; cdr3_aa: CASSPEDPTSSYEQYF
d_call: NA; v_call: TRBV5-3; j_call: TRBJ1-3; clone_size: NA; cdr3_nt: TGTGCCAGAAGCTGGGGACTGTGGAGGCGAATTCTGGGAAACACCATATATTTT; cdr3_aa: CARSWGLWRRILGNTIYF
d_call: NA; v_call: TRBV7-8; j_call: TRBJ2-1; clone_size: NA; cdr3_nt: TGTGCCAGCACAGGCGGCGACAGCGTGTCGGAGTACAATGAGCAGTTCTTC; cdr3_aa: CASTGGDSVSEYNEQFF
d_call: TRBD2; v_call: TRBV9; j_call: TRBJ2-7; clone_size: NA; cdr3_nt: TGTGCCAGCAGCGAGGCTAGCGGGCCCAACTACGAGCAGTACTTC; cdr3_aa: CASSEASGPNYEQYF
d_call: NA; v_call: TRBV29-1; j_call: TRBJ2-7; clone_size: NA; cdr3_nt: TGCAGCGCCCGAGAACAGGGCGACTACGAGCAGTACTTC; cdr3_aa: CSAREQGDYEQYF
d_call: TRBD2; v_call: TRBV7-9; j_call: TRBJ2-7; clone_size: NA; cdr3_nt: TGTGCCAGCAGCCCTGGGACTAGCGGGAGTCGATACGAGCAGTACTTC; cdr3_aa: CASSPGTSGSRYEQYF
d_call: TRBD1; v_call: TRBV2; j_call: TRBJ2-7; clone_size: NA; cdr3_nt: TGTGCCAGCAGTGAACCGGGACAGGGGGAAATTGATGCCTACGAGCAGTACTTC; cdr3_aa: CASSEPGQGEIDAYEQYF
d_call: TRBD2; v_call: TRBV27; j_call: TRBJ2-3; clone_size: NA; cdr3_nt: TGTGCCAGCAGCCTTGGACTAGCGAAGGTTCCGCAGTATTTT; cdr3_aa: CASSLGLAKVPQYF
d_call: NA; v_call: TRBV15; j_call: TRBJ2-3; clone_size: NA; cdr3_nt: TGTGCCACCAGCAGAGGAGTGGAGAGCACAGATACGCAGTATTTT; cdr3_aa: CATSRGVESTDTQYF
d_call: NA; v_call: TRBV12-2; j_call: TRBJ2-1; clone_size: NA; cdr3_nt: TGTGCAAGTCGCCCCCTAGGGCTAGGGAGCAATGAGCAGTTCTTC; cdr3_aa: CASRPLGLGSNEQFF
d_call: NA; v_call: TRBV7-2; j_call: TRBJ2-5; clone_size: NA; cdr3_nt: TGTGCCAGCAGCTTAGAGTCCGGGGACGGGACCCAGTACTTC; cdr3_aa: CASSLESGDGTQYF
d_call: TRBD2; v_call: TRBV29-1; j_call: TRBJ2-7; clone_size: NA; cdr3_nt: TGCAGCGTTGAATTGGGGACTAGCGGATCCTACGAGCAGTACTTC; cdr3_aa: CSVELGTSGSYEQYF
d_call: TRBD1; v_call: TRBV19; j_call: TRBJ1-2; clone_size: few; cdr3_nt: TGTGCCAGTGGAGTTGACAGGGAGGTTGGGGGCTACACCTTC; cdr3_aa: CASGVDREVGGYTF
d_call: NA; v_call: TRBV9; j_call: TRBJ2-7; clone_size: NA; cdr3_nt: TGTGCCAGCAGCCCCCGGACTGTATCATACGAGCAGTACTTC; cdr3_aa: CASSPRTVSYEQYF
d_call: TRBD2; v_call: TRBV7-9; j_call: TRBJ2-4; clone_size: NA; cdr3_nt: TGTGCCAGCAGTTGGACTAGCGGGGGTCTAGCCAAAAACATTCAGTACTTC; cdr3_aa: CASSWTSGGLAKNIQYF
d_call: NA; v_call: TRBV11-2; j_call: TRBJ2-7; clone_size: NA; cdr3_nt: TGTGCCAGCAGCTTGGGGACTGGGGAGCAGTACTTC; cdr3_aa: CASSLGTGEQYF
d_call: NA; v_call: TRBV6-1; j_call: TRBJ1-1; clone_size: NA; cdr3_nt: TGTGCCAGCACCCCCCCATGGGGCACTGAAGCTTTCTTT; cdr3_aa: CASTPPWGTEAFF
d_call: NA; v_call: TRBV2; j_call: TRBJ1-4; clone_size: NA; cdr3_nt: TGTGCCAGCAGGGGGGCCTCGGACAGATCAACAACTAATGAAAAACTGTTTTTT; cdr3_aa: CASRGASDRSTTNEKLFF
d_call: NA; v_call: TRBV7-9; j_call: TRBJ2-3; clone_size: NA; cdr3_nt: TGTGCCAGCAGCCCTCGGGACGGTAACACAGATACGCAGTATTTT; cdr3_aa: CASSPRDGNTDTQYF
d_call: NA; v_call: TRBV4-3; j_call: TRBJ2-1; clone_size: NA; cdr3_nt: TGCGCCAGCAGCCAGGCGGTGGGGACCTCGTACTACAATGAGCAGTTCTTC; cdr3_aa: CASSQAVGTSYYNEQFF
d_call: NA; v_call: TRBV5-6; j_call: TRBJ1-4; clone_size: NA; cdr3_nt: TGTGCCAGCAGCTTAGGTATATCACCGGGGGAAAAACTGTTTTTT; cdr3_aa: CASSLGISPGEKLFF
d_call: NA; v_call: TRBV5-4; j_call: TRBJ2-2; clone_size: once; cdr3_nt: TGTGCTTCTGGGGAGGTTGATATCACCGGGGAGCTGTTTTTT; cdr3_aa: CASGEVDITGELFF
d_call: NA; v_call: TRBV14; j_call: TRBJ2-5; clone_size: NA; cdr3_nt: TGTGCCAGCAGCCAAATAGGGACAAAGACCCAGTACTTC; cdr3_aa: CASSQIGTKTQYF
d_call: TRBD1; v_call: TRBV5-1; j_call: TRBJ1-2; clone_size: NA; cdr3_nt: TGCGCCAGCAGCTCTCTTGGTACAGGGGGCCATGGCTACACCTTC; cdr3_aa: CASSSLGTGGHGYTF
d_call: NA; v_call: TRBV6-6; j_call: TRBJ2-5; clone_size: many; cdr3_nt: TGTGCCAGCAGTGTTACCCCTATGAGGCCGCAAGAGACCCAGTACTTC; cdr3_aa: CASSVTPMRPQETQYF
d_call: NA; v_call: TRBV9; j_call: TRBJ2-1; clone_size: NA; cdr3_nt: TGTGCCAGCAGCGAGTACAATGAGCAGTTCTTC; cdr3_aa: CASSEYNEQFF
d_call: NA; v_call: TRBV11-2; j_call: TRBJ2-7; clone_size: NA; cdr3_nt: TGTGCCAGCAGCTTAGATCGGTGGGTATGGATAGAGCAGTACTTC; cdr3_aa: CASSLDRWVWIEQYF
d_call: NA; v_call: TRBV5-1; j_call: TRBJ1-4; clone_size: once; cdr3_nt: TGCGCCAGCAGCTTGGACGGCAGGGTTGAAAAACTGTTTTTT; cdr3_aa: CASSLDGRVEKLFF
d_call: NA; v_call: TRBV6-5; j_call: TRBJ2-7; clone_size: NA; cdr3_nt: TGTGCCAGCAAGAGGGACTCCTACCTTGGCTACGAGCAGTACTTC; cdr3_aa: CASKRDSYLGYEQYF
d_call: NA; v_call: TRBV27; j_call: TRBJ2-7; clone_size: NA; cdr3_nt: TGTGCCAGCAGTTTATCTATAGAGTCTTACTACGAGCAGTACTTC; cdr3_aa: CASSLSIESYYEQYF
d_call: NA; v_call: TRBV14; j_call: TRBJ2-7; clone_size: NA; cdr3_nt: TGTGCCAGCAGTTATTCCAGCGGGTTCTCCTACGAGCAGTACTTC; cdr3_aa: CASSYSSGFSYEQYF
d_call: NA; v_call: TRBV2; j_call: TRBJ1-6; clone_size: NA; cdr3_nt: TGTGCCAGCAGTGAAGCACGGCAGTCACTTAATTCACCCCTCCACTTT; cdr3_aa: CASSEARQSLNSPLHF
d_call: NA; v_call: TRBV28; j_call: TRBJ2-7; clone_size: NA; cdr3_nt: TGTGCCAGCATCTCAGGGGCGGCCTACGAGCAGTACTTC; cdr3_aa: CASISGAAYEQYF
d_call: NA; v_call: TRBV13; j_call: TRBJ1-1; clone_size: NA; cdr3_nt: TGTGCCAGCAGGGACGAATTAGGGAATGAAGCTTTCTTT; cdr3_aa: CASRDELGNEAFF
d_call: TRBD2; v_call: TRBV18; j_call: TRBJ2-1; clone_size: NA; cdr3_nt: TGTGCCAGCTCACCCGCGGGGGGATCCTACAATGAGCAGTTCTTC; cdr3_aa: CASSPAGGSYNEQFF
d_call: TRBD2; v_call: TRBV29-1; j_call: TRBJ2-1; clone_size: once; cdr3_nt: TGCAGCGTTGAAGATCTCCAGCGGGAACTAGGAGGGCAGTTCTTC; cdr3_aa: CSVEDLQRELGGQFF
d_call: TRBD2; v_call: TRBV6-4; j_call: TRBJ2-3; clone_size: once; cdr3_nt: TGTGCCAGCAGTGACACTAGCGGAGATACGCAGTATTTT; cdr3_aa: CASSDTSGDTQYF
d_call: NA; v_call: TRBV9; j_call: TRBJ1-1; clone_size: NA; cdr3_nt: TGTGCCAGCAGCGCAGGAATGAACACTGAAGCTTTCTTT; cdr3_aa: CASSAGMNTEAFF
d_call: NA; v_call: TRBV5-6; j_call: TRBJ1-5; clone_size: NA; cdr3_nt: TGTGCCAGCAGCTCACGGACATTAAATCAGCCCCAGCATTTT; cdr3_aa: CASSSRTLNQPQHF
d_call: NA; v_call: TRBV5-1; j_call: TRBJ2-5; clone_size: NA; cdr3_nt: TGCGCCAGCAGCCCAAGTCCTAGGGCCCAAGAGACCCAGTACTTC; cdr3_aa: CASSPSPRAQETQYF